Below, 9 T cell receptor beta chains from the same sample are listed, as sequenced in a study of OX40 agonist ivuxolimab in advanced cancers. This table comes from immunoSEQ multiplex PCR, and its TCRdb copy is limited to in-frame clones, with some not included. The data contain approximately 76,000 clones, about nine tenths of them singletons. This sample comprised CD4+ or CD8+ T cells sorted from blood, obtained in a trial of the OX40 agonist ivuxolimab. The receptor set was obtained from an adult with an advanced solid tumor such as melanoma, head and neck, liver or kidney cancer.

The rearrangement joins TRBV18 to TRBJ2-2; D remains ambiguous. CDR1 and CDR2 (germline): KGHSH, LQKENI. The length of the CDR3 is 17 residues. The V end was cut by 8 bases, the J end by 0 bases, with 19 bases between. The CDR3 loop is CASTNYVQEANTGELFF. The CDR3 region has the DNA TGTGCCAGCACCAACTACGTCCAGGAAGCGAACACCGGGGAGCTGTTTTTT.

The chain has TRBV28 and TRBJ2-2, with D perhaps TRBD1 (6 bases). Germline CDR1 and CDR2: MDHEN and SYDVKM. The CDR3 is made up of 15 amino acids. Trimming stripped 7 bases from V and 4 bases from J, with 16 bases between. CDR3 in DNA: TGTGCCAGCAAAAGACAGGAACGGGGCACCGGGGAGCTGTTTTTT. It specifies CASKRQERGTGELFF. The full variable domain, its missing parts supplied by reference TRBV28 and TRBJ2-2, is DVKVTQSSRYLVKRTGEKVFLECVQDMDHENMFWYRQDPGLGLRLIYFSYDVKMKEKGDIPEGYSVSREKKERFSLILESASTNQTSMYLCASKRQERGTGELFFGEGSRLTVL.

The chain employs TRBV18 and TRBJ2-3, with D unclear. The CDR3 extends over 12 amino acids. The germline CDR1 and CDR2 sequences are KGHSH and LQKENI. The germline V and J ends were trimmed by 3 bases and 4 bases, with 5 bases remaining between them. The CDR3 is CASSPVSDTQYF. The CDR3 region has the DNA TGTGCCAGCTCACCGGTATCAGATACGCAGTATTTT.

The genes are TRBV28 and TRBJ1-2; 10 bases are a match to TRBD1. J lost 3 bases, V lost 4 bases, and 5 bases had no gene match. The germline CDR1 and CDR2 sequences are MDHEN and SYDVKM. CDR3 length: 15 amino acids. CDR3 coding DNA: TGTGCCAGCAGTTCCGCCGGGACAGGGGACTATGGCTACACCTTC. It translates to CASSSAGTGDYGYTF.

V is TRBV9 and J is TRBJ1-4, with D possibly matching TRBD1 (6 bases). Germline CDR1 SGDLS, CDR2 YYNGEE. The V and J ends lost 4 bases and 8 bases respectively, with 15 bases between them. CDR3 length equals 14 residues. The CDR3 is CASSPRQDQEKLFF. In nucleotides, the CDR3 is TGTGCCAGCAGCCCTCGACAGGACCAGGAAAAACTGTTTTTT.

The gene calls are TRBV7-9 and TRBJ2-1; 7 bases fit TRBD1. J gave up 8 bases and V 4 bases, and 14 bases lay outside the gene matches. CDR3 length: 16 amino acids. In germline, CDR1 is SEHNR, CDR2 FQNEAQ (reference sequence). The DNA of the CDR3 is TGTGCCAGCAGCTCCCGCCGGCAGGGGGTTAGGGATGAGCAGTTCTTC. Translated, it gives CASSSRRQGVRDEQFF.

The chain combines TRBV4-2 with TRBJ2-1; D gene unclear. Germline V gives CDR1 LGHNA, CDR2 YNFKEQ. The CDR3 consists of 19 residues. Trimming removed 4 bases from V and 5 bases from J, with 27 bases in between. Here the CDR3 DNA reads TGTGCCAGCAGCCCACGACTCGGCAGTACCCGTGTGTATCACAATGAGCAGTTCTTC. Its translation: CASSPRLGSTRVYHNEQFF.

This sequence joins TRBV5-4 and TRBJ2-7, with 9 bases fitting TRBD1. Per germline, CDR1 SGHNT and CDR2 YYREEE (reference sequence). The junction had 2 bases not matched to a gene; V was cut back by 4 bases and J by 3 bases. The CDR3 covers 13 residues. CDR3 coding DNA: TGTGCCAGCAGCCGGGACAGGGACTACGAGCAGTACTTC. It codes for CASSRDRDYEQYF.

The chain uses TRBV5-8 and TRBJ2-6; 10 nucleotides agree with TRBD2. Trimming at V came to 6 bases and at J to 4 bases, leaving 16 bases not matched to a gene. The CDR3 contains 19 residues. CDR1 is SGHTS and CDR2 is YDEGEE in the germline V gene. In DNA, the CDR3 is TGTGCCAGCAAATTCCCCCCGGGACTAGCGTCTGCGGGGGCCAACGTCCTGACTTTC. It is translated as CASKFPPGLASAGANVLTF.